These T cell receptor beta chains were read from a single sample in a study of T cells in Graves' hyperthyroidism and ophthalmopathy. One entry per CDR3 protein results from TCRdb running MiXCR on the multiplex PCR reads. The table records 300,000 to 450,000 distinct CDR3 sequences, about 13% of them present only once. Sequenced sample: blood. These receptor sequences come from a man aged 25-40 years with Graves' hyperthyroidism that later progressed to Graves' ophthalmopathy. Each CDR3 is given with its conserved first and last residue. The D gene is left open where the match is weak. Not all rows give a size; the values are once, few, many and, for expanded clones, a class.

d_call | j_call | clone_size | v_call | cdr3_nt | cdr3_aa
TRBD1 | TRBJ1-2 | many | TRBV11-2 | TGTGCCAGCAGCACGGGACAGTATGGCTACACCTTC | CASSTGQYGYTF
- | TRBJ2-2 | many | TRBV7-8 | TGTGCCAGCAGCTTAGCGGTGCCCGGGGAGCTGTTTTTT | CASSLAVPGELFF
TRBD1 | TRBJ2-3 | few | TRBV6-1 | TGTGCCAGCAGCCCGGGACAGGGGGTCCTCACAGATACGCAGTATTTT | CASSPGQGVLTDTQYF
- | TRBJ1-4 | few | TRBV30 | TGTGCCTGGAGAAGAAAGGGGCAGGGCCTTGAAAAACTGTTTTTT | CAWRRKGQGLEKLFF
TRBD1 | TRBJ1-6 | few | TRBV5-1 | TGCGCCAGCAGCACCGGACAGGGGATTTCACCCCTCCACTTT | CASSTGQGISPLHF
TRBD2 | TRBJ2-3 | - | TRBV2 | TGTGCCAGCAGTGTGGGTAGCGGGGATAACACAGATACGCAGTATTTT | CASSVGSGDNTDTQYF
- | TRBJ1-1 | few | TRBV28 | TGTGCCAGCAGTTCCTGGGGGACTGAAGCTTTCTTT | CASSSWGTEAFF
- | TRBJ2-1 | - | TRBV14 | TGTGCCAGCAGCCAACTTATGGGCCGGAGGGAGGAGCAGTTCTTC | CASSQLMGRREEQFF
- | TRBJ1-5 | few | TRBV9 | TGTGCCAGCAGCGTGGGTATGAGCAATCAGCCCCAGCATTTT | CASSVGMSNQPQHF
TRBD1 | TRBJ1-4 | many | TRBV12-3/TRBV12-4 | TGTGCCAGCAGACGACAGGGGAAAAATGAAAAACTGTTTTTT | CASRRQGKNEKLFF
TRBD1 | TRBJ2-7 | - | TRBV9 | TGTGCCAGCAGCGTAGCCCGGGACAGCTACGAGCAGTACTTC | CASSVARDSYEQYF
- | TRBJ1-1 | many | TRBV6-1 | TGTGCCAGCAGTGACTCAGAGAACACTGAAGCTTTCTTT | CASSDSENTEAFF
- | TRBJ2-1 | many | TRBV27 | TGTGCCAGCAGTCTCGGGACAAAGGGGTACAATGAGCAGTTCTTC | CASSLGTKGYNEQFF
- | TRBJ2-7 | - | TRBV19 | TGTGCCAGTAGTATGCCCGACAGATCCCCTACCTACGAGCAGTACTTC | CASSMPDRSPTYEQYF
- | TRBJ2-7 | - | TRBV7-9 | TGTGCCAGCAGTTATCCTGGGTCCCGGCGGGGATCTTACGAGCAGTACTTC | CASSYPGSRRGSYEQYF
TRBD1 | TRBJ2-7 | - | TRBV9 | TGTGCCAGCAGCGTCTCCGGGACAGACTACGAGCAGTACTTC | CASSVSGTDYEQYF
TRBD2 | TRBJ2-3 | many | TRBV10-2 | TGCGCCAGCACCCCGGGACTAGCAGGAGATACGCAGTATTTT | CASTPGLAGDTQYF
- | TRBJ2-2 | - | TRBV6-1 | TGTGCCACGTTGGGGGTTAACACCGGGGAGCTGTTTTTT | CATLGVNTGELFF
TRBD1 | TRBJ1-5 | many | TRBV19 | TGTGCCAGTAGTCTATGGGGACAGGGGGATAATCAGCCCCAGCATTTT | CASSLWGQGDNQPQHF
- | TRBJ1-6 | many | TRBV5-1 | TGCGCCAGCAGCTTGGTTGAGGCGTCACCCCTCCACTTT | CASSLVEASPLHF
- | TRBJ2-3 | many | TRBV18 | TGTGCCAGCTGGGGCACCACAGATACGCAGTATTTT | CASWGTTDTQYF
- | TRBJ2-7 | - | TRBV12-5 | TGTGCTAGTGGTTTAGGGGGTGGGTACGAGCAGTACTTC | CASGLGGGYEQYF
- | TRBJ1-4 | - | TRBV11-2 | TGCGCCGGCAGCCAATACATAACAACTAATGAAAAACTGTTTTTT | CAGSQYITTNEKLFF
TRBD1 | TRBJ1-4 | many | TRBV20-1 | TGCAGTGCTAGACTTACAGGGGCGGATGAAAAACTGTTTTTT | CSARLTGADEKLFF
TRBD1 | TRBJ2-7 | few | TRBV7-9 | TGTGCCAGCAGCAGGCACAGGGGTTTAATATCCTACGAGCAGTACTTC | CASSRHRGLISYEQYF
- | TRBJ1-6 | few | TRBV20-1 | TGCAGTGCTAGAGGGTCAGATAATTCACCCCTCCACTTT | CSARGSDNSPLHF